Shown below are 9 T cell receptor beta chains from a single sample sequenced in a study of human T cells and chemical hapten exposure. Noted time point: patch test 2, 6 weeks after DPC sensitization. Sample treatment: therapeutic diphenylcyclopropenone sensitization with weekly scalp DPC. One entry per CDR3 protein results from TCRdb running MiXCR on the RACE reads. The sample includes approximately 91,000 distinct CDR3 sequences, about 9.9% of them seen just once. The sequencing used whole blood, collected in connection with sensitization to the hapten diphenylcyclopropenone (DPC). These receptors came from a man aged 18 to 29 with alopecia areata. Some clones in this sample may be carry-over from other donors' samples.

This clonotype was counted at least ten times. V gene TRBV4-3 combines with J gene TRBJ2-2; D might be TRBD1 or TRBD2, each matching 5 bases. Germline CDR1 reads LGHNA; CDR2 reads YSLEER. V lost 4 bases to trimming and J lost 2 bases, with 14 bases between them. The CDR3 is 16 amino acids. The CDR3 DNA reads TGCGCCAGCAGCCCGCGGTGGGGGAAAAACACCGGGGAGCTGTTTTTT. Its protein product is CASSPRWGKNTGELFF.

This clonotype occurred a few times. The chain links TRBV29-1 to TRBJ2-7; D remains ambiguous. CDR1 is SQVTM, CDR2 ANQGSEA, per germline. The CDR3 loop spans 14 amino acids. Trimming took off 5 bases at V and 2 bases at J, with 16 bases between the two ends. The CDR3: CSVTTAIETYEQYV. CDR3 sequence (DNA): TGCAGCGTTACAACAGCAATAGAGACCTACGAGCAGTACGTC.

This clonotype was counted between two and nine times. V gene TRBV7-2 combines with J gene TRBJ2-7, with D perhaps being TRBD1 or TRBD2 (6 bases each). V was cut by 3 bases and J by 7 bases, with 22 bases left in between. The CDR3 consists of 16 residues. CDR1 and CDR2 from the germline V gene are SGHTA and FQGNSA. This chain's CDR3 is CASSLDPPGAPREQYF. The CDR3, as DNA: TGTGCCAGCAGCTTGGATCCCCCGGGGGCCCCTAGGGAGCAGTACTTC.

CDR3 DNA: TGCAGTGCTAGCAAGACACCTGGAAACACCATATATTTT. It specifies CSASKTPGNTIYF. The J gene is TRBJ1-3, the V gene TRBV20-1; D gene unclear. This CDR3 spans 13 amino acids. Germline CDR1 is DFQATT and CDR2 is SNEGSKA (reference sequence). Trimming stripped 3 bases from V and 2 bases from J, with 8 bases between.

The gene calls are TRBV7-2 and TRBJ1-6; unclear D gene. The CDR3 has 15 residues. V dropped 0 bases and J dropped 7 bases, with 10 bases sitting between them. The germline gives CDR1 SGHTA, CDR2 FQGNSA. The chain's CDR3 is CASSLAGMRNSPLHF. CDR3 bases: TGTGCCAGCAGCTTAGCTGGCATGAGGAATTCACCCCTCCACTTT.

This clonotype was picked up many times. V and J are TRBV7-9 and TRBJ2-5; D is unresolved. Trimming stripped 1 base from V and 4 bases from J, with 16 bases between. The germline V gene has CDR1 SEHNR and CDR2 FQNEAQ (reference sequence). The CDR3 has 16 residues. The CDR3 bases are TGTGCCAGCAGCTTAGATCGCGCACTCAGAGGAGAGACCCAGTACTTC. Its translation: CASSLDRALRGETQYF.

This clonotype turned up a few times. The chain links TRBV3-1 to TRBJ1-6, with 9 bases that match TRBD1. The CDR3 is 16 residues long. In germline, CDR1 is LGHDT, CDR2 YNNKEL (reference sequence). V was clipped by 4 bases and J by 9 bases; unmatched bases: 10. DNA of the CDR3: TGTGCCAGCAGCCTTGGATACGGGACAGGGTCTTCACCCCTCCACTTT. This codes for CASSLGYGTGSSPLHF.

This clonotype was detected ten times or more. The chain recombines TRBV4-2 with TRBJ2-7, with D unresolved. This CDR3 contains 15 residues. The V end lost 4 bases, the J end lost 1 base, and 14 bases lay between the germline ends. Germline lookup yields CDR1 LGHNA and CDR2 YNFKEQ. CDR3 in amino acids: CASSRSLGLSYEQYF. In DNA, the CDR3 is TGTGCCAGCAGCCGTTCCCTAGGGCTATCCTACGAGCAGTACTTC.

The chain links TRBV18 to TRBJ1-1; TRBD1 might be the D (5 bases). The ends were cut back, 5 bases at V and 1 base at J, with 11 bases in the middle. Germline V gives CDR1 KGHSH, CDR2 LQKENI. This CDR3 has 14 residues. This chain's CDR3 is CASSSGPWNTEAFF. In DNA form, the CDR3 reads TGTGCCAGCTCATCGGGACCTTGGAACACTGAAGCTTTCTTT.